This T cell receptor (beta chain) is from a study of blood T cell repertoires in COVID-19. The wider study: The samples span acute and convalescent COVID-19 from the United States, Italy and Spain. In each case, the material was cDNA or gDNA derived from T cells, B-cell-depleted T cells, or PBMCs.

Authors' processing steps: For nucleated cells, counts were estimated from reference gene primer amplification. Sequenced by immunoSEQ multiplex PCR; TCRdb stores in-frame clones only, minus some. That table is the source of V, J and clone size, and D and trimming were worked out from the DNA. Among 99,000 or so clones listed, roughly 84% were seen once. This CDR3 is 14 amino acids long. Germline loops: CDR1 SGHKS, CDR2 YYEKEE (reference sequence). Losses at the gene ends were 5 bases for V and 9 bases for J; bases not matched to a gene: 13. Sequencing used peripheral blood. This rearrangement joins TRBV5-5 to TRBJ2-7, with 8 bases that match TRBD1. This receptor was identified in an older man with active or convalescent COVID-19. CDR3 DNA: TGTGCCAGCAGTTATGGACAGGGAGAAGTTGGGCAGTACTTC. Translating it yields CASSYGQGEVGQYF.